This passage covers 23 T cell receptor beta chains from one sample sequenced in a study of blood T cell repertoires in COVID-19. Profiling relied on immunoSEQ multiplex PCR, and the TCRdb table lists in-frame clones only, not all of them. The table lists hundreds of thousands of clones, approximately 90% of them singletons, with 1.2% to 1.5% in the top ten. The sample was PBMCs or T cells enriched from blood (not recorded which). The source of these receptors is a young woman who had been exposed to COVID-19.

The CDR3 protein is CASSPIAGWGETQYF. The CDR3, as DNA: TGTGCCAGCAGCCCTATAGCGGGGTGGGGGGAGACCCAGTACTTC. The chain carries TRBV28 and TRBJ2-5; 8 bases map to TRBD2. Trimming cost V 6 bases and J 5 bases; bases outside gene matches: 11. CDR3 length: 15 amino acids. The germline CDR1 and CDR2 sequences are MDHEN and SYDVKM. Using reference TRBV28 and TRBJ2-5 for the parts outside the CDR3, the full variable domain is DVKVTQSSRYLVKRTGEKVFLECVQDMDHENMFWYRQDPGLGLRLIYFSYDVKMKEKGDIPEGYSVSREKKERFSLILESASTNQTSMYLCASSPIAGWGETQYFGPGTRLLVL.

The CDR3 protein is CASWERRGGNEQFF. The DNA of the CDR3 is TGCGCCAGCTGGGAGAGGCGGGGAGGCAATGAGCAGTTCTTC. J is TRBJ2-1 and V is TRBV10-2, with D perhaps matching TRBD2 (6 bases). Deletions cut 8 bases from V and 6 bases from J, with 17 bases between. CDR3 length equals 14 residues. The germline gives CDR1 WSHSY, CDR2 SAAADI.

This chain uses TRBV27 with TRBJ1-5, with 7 bases lining up with TRBD1. The CDR3 runs 14 residues. After removal of 5 bases from V and 3 bases from J, the junction contained 4 bases not matched to a gene. Germline-derived CDR1 and CDR2 are MNHEY and SMNVEV (reference sequence). The CDR3 protein is CASSRQGYNQPQHF. CDR3 sequence (DNA): TGTGCCAGCAGTCGACAGGGATACAATCAGCCCCAGCATTTT.

This sequence joins TRBV10-2 and TRBJ2-3, with a weak D call TRBD1 (6 bases). In germline, CDR1 is WSHSY, CDR2 SAAADI. The V gene lost 3 bases and the J gene lost 0 bases, with 7 bases spanning the gap. CDR3 length equals 14 residues. The CDR3, as DNA: TGCGCCAGCAGTGAAGGGGGTAGCACAGATACGCAGTATTTT. Its protein is CASSEGGSTDTQYF.

The chain joins TRBV30 to TRBJ2-2; D remains ambiguous. The CDR3 extends over 11 amino acids. With 2 bases removed from V and 9 bases from J, the gap between germline ends came to 7 bases. Germline CDR1 GTSNPN, CDR2 SVGIG (reference sequence). The chain's CDR3 is CAWSSDRELFF. The CDR3 bases are TGTGCCTGGAGTTCCGACAGGGAGCTGTTTTTT.

V is TRBV11-2 and J is TRBJ1-1; possible D gene TRBD1, 6 bases. This CDR3 has 16 residues. CDR1 and CDR2 from the germline V gene are SGHAT and FQNNGV. V was cut by 5 bases and J by 1 base, with 17 bases left in between. This CDR3 reads CASSVPGMGANTEAFF. In DNA form, the CDR3 reads TGTGCCAGCAGCGTACCAGGGATGGGGGCGAACACTGAAGCTTTCTTT.

The chain combines TRBV3-1 (or the pseudogene TRBV3-2) with TRBJ1-2; D is possibly TRBD1 (5 bases). Deletions cut 2 bases from V and 7 bases from J, with 8 bases between. The CDR3 has 12 amino acids. CDR1 is LGHDT and CDR2 is YNNKEL in the germline V gene (reference sequence). This CDR3 reads CASSQQGAGYTF. DNA for the CDR3: TGTGCCAGCAGCCAACAGGGTGCTGGCTACACCTTC.

On this clone: At one end, the junction sequence differs from germline, possibly due to a read error. The chain employs TRBV5-1 and TRBJ1-1, with no clear D. CDR1 and CDR2 (germline): SGHRS, YFSETQ. CDR3 size: 9 residues. In nucleotides, the CDR3 is TGCGCCAGCAGCCAGGTGGGCGACTTT. Encoded protein: CASSQVGDF.

This clone was detected once. The rearrangement links TRBV7-8 to TRBJ1-1; D is uncertain. The V gene lost 3 bases and the J gene lost 1 base, with 6 bases spanning the gap. The CDR3 is made up of 13 amino acids. Germline V lookup: CDR1 SGHVS, CDR2 FQNEAQ. This CDR3 reads CASSFVQNTEAFF. The CDR3 nucleotides read TGTGCCAGCAGCTTTGTCCAGAACACTGAAGCTTTCTTT.

A word on this clone: The sample holds other DNA sequences that translate to the same CDR3. The gene calls are TRBV7-9 and TRBJ1-4; 11 nucleotides line up with TRBD1. The V gene end was trimmed by 2 bases and the J gene end by 7 bases; junction bases not matched to a gene: 3. The length of the CDR3 is 15 residues. Per germline, CDR1 SEHNR and CDR2 FQNEAQ (reference sequence). CDR3: CASSLLGTGGEKLFF. The CDR3 nucleotides read TGTGCCAGCAGCTTACTTGGGACAGGGGGTGAAAAACTGTTTTTT.

The chain carries TRBV27 and TRBJ2-3, with unresolved D. The CDR3 has 14 amino acids. Trimming shortened V by 4 bases and J by 4 bases, and 12 bases separated the two germline ends. CDR1 is MNHEY and CDR2 is SMNVEV in the germline V gene (reference sequence). The chain's CDR3 is CASSSAIRSDTQYF. The CDR3, as DNA: TGTGCCAGCAGTTCTGCAATCCGGTCAGATACGCAGTATTTT.

The chain uses TRBV7-9 and TRBJ2-7; D perhaps matches TRBD1 (6 bases). The CDR3 is made up of 14 amino acids. Germline CDR1 reads SEHNR; CDR2 reads FQNEAQ (reference sequence). CDR3 region: CACSGDTGIYEQYF. The CDR3 coding sequence is TGTGCGTGCTCCGGGGACACCGGGATTTACGAGCAGTACTTC.

This clone was detected only a few times. The genes are TRBV3-1 (or the pseudogene TRBV3-2) and TRBJ2-7; TRBD1 matches at 9 bases. Germline lookup yields CDR1 LGHDT and CDR2 YNNKEL (reference sequence). Trimming cost V 3 bases and J 2 bases; bases outside gene matches: 11. The CDR3 covers 17 residues. The CDR3: CASSQGSDRGSPYEQYF. The DNA for the CDR3 is TGTGCCAGCAGCCAGGGGTCCGACAGGGGGTCCCCCTACGAGCAGTACTTC.

CDR3 bases: TGTGCCAGCAGCCCCCGCCTAGGGGGATTCCATTCACCCCTCCACTTT. Translation gives CASSPRLGGFHSPLHF. This chain uses TRBV5-5 with TRBJ1-6, with D perhaps matching TRBD1 (6 bases). V dropped 4 bases and J dropped 8 bases, with 19 bases sitting between them. Germline V CDR1 and CDR2: SGHKS, YYEKEE (reference sequence). The CDR3 length is 16 residues.

The J gene is TRBJ2-3, the V gene TRBV29-1; TRBD2 aligns across 7 bases. J lost 4 bases, V lost 6 bases, and 7 bases had no gene match. The CDR3 length is 13 residues. From germline, CDR1 is SQVTM and CDR2 ANQGSEA. DNA for the CDR3: TGCAGCGTGGCTACTAGCGACCCAGATACGCAGTATTTT. It yields the protein CSVATSDPDTQYF.

J is TRBJ1-1 and V is TRBV4-2; D ambiguous. CDR3 size: 12 residues. Trimming shortened V by 1 base and J by 7 bases, and 7 bases separated the two germline ends. Germline V gene sequence: CDR1 LGHNA, CDR2 YNFKEQ. The CDR3 nucleotides are TGTGCCAGCAGCCAAGGAATGAGTGAAGCTTTCTTT. As protein: CASSQGMSEAFF.

This chain joins TRBV7-2 and TRBJ2-1, with 8 bases matching TRBD2. The CDR3 contains 16 residues. Germline loops: CDR1 SGHTA, CDR2 FQGNSA. Losses at the gene ends were 4 bases for V and 1 base for J; bases not matched to a gene: 6. CDR3 in DNA: TGTGCCAGCAGCTCCCTAGCGGGCTATTCCTACAATGAGCAGTTCTTC. It codes for CASSSLAGYSYNEQFF.

This clone has a single count. This chain uses TRBV12-3 or TRBV12-4 with TRBJ2-1; the D gene is possibly TRBD1 (6 bases). V gave up 2 bases and J gave up 9 bases, with 11 bases separating them. The CDR3 is 13 amino acids. CDR3 sequence: CASSLPGVAEQFF. For the CDR3, the DNA is TGTGCCAGCAGTTTACCAGGGGTGGCTGAGCAGTTCTTC.

The chain employs TRBV2 and TRBJ2-1; possibly TRBD2 for D (6 bases). V dropped 9 bases and J dropped 0 bases, with 27 bases sitting between them. CDR1 is SNHLY and CDR2 is FYNNEI in the germline V gene. CDR3 length: 19 residues. As DNA, the CDR3 is TGTGCCAGGAGCACCGGGACTCCGGGAAAGATTAGCTCCTACAATGAGCAGTTCTTC. This translates into CARSTGTPGKISSYNEQFF. The full variable domain, with the rest looked up from reference TRBV2 and TRBJ2-1, is EPEVTQTPSHQVTQMGQEVILRCVPISNHLYFYWYRQILGQKVEFLVSFYNNEISEKSEIFDDQFSVERPDGSNFTLKIRSTKLEDSAMYFCARSTGTPGKISSYNEQFFGPGTRLTVL.

The rearrangement links TRBV6-5 to TRBJ1-5; TRBD1 matches at 9 bases. Trimming removed 7 bases from V and 7 bases from J; junction bases left unmatched: 11. The CDR3 covers 15 residues. CDR1 and CDR2 from the germline V gene are MNHEY and SVGAGI. In DNA, the CDR3 is TGTGCCAGCAATAAGGCCGGGACAGGGATACAGCCCCAGCATTTT. Translating it yields CASNKAGTGIQPQHF.

The rearrangement uses TRBV13 and TRBJ1-2; 7 bases map to TRBD1. Germline CDR1 and CDR2: PRHDT and FYEKMQ (reference sequence). The CDR3 consists of 13 residues. The V and J ends lost 6 bases and 8 bases, in that order; junction bases with no gene match: 9. CDR3 amino acids: CASSLDRDRGYTF. DNA of the CDR3: TGTGCCAGCAGTCTCGACAGGGATCGCGGCTACACCTTC.

This chain uses TRBV28 with TRBJ1-4; possible D gene TRBD1, 6 bases. The CDR3 runs to 14 residues. Trimming stripped 3 bases from V and 5 bases from J, with 10 bases between. Germline CDR1 is MDHEN and CDR2 is SYDVKM. CDR3 region: CASSFGGANEKLFF. The CDR3 region has the DNA TGTGCCAGCAGTTTCGGGGGGGCGAATGAAAAACTGTTTTTT.

The chain joins TRBV11-2 to TRBJ2-7, with TRBD1 matching 9 bases. The CDR3 totals 15 residues. Trimming removed 6 bases from V and 3 bases from J; junction bases left unmatched: 9. CDR1 and CDR2 from the germline V gene are SGHAT and FQNNGV. In DNA, the CDR3 is TGTGCCAGCAGACCGCCGGGACAGGGCGTCTACGAGCAGTACTTC. Translated, it gives CASRPPGQGVYEQYF.